This T cell receptor (beta chain) emerged from a study of blood T cell repertoires in COVID-19. Study in general: Whether acute or convalescent, the COVID-19 samples came from the United States, Italy and Spain. T cells, B-cell-depleted T cells, or PBMCs provided the cDNA or gDNA that served as material.

The germline V gene encodes CDR1 SGHKS and CDR2 YYEKEE (reference sequence). Trimming cost V 1 base and J 3 bases; bases outside gene matches: 6. The CDR3 sequence is 15 residues long. As processed by the authors: Amplification of reference gene primers was used by the study to estimate nucleated cell counts. Method: immunoSEQ multiplex PCR; TCRdb's copy keeps in-frame clones and lacks some. D and trimming come from the DNA, and the V and J calls and clone size come from that table. The sample consists of 120,000 to 150,000 clones, almost 90% of them appearing once. The chain combines TRBV5-5 with TRBJ2-7, with 8 bases matching TRBD1. The sequence was collected from a human donor in a cohort sampled during active COVID-19. The sequenced material came from peripheral blood. CDR3 DNA sequence: TGTGCCAGCAGCTTGTCCGGACAGGGACACTACGAGCAGTACTTC. As protein: CASSLSGQGHYEQYF.